Presented here are 2 T cell receptor beta chains from one specimen sequenced in a study of T cells in Graves' hyperthyroidism and ophthalmopathy. It was RNA transcripts that yielded the amplified TCR beta CDR3 regions. The TCR CDR3 first-round RT-PCR relied on the HTBI primer set. MiXCR, run by TCRdb on the multiplex PCR reads, gives a single entry per CDR3 protein. The data show 550,000 to 850,000 distinct CDR3 sequences, about 19% seen once. The sequenced sample was blood. These receptors came from a woman aged 45-65 years with Graves' hyperthyroidism that later progressed to Graves' ophthalmopathy.

The V gene is TRBV3-1, the J gene TRBJ2-2; D unresolved. The CDR3 runs to 17 residues. Germline V lookup: CDR1 LGHDT, CDR2 YNNKEL (reference sequence). The V gene lost 0 bases and the J gene lost 1 base, with 12 bases spanning the gap. This CDR3 reads CASSQDLVEVNTGELFF. Here the CDR3 DNA reads TGTGCCAGCAGCCAAGATCTGGTAGAAGTGAACACCGGGGAGCTGTTTTTT.

This clonotype was observed many times. V gene TRBV20-1 combines with J gene TRBJ1-2, with TRBD1 matching 7 bases. This CDR3 has 14 amino acids. The germline CDR1 and CDR2 sequences are DFQATT and SNEGSKA (reference sequence). Trimming cost V 5 bases and J 2 bases; bases outside gene matches: 8. The CDR3 DNA reads as TGCAGTGCTGACGGAAGAGGGGGCAACTATGGCTACACCTTC. This translates into CSADGRGGNYGYTF.